Below are 10 T cell receptor beta chains sequenced from a single sample in a study of a mutant IDH1 vaccine in newly diagnosed glioma. The time point denotes: week 47, end of study. Doses comprised 300 ug of mutant IDH1 20-mer peptide each, plus topical imiquimod. These receptors have no identified antigens. Some clones are missing from TCRdb's copy, which holds only in-frame ones; the method was immunoSEQ multiplex PCR. Seen here are around 50,000 clones, 84% observed once, and the top ten hold approximately 4.3%. Sequenced here: PBMCs, sampled from a glioma patient whose treatment included an IDH1 peptide vaccine. Source of these receptors: a woman between 25 and 40 years old with glioma. Some clones in this sample may be carry-over from other donors' samples.

The CDR3, as DNA: TGCAGCGTTGTGATGGGTCTTGGGGACTATGGCTACACCTTC. Translating it yields CSVVMGLGDYGYTF. The chain employs TRBV29-1 and TRBJ1-2; D uncertain. Trimming pared 4 bases from V and 3 bases from J, leaving 15 bases between. This CDR3 is 14 amino acids long. Germline V CDR1 and CDR2: SQVTM, ANQGSEA.

The V and J genes are TRBV6-5 and TRBJ1-5; D gene ambiguous. Between the trimmed V and J ends, which lost 6 bases and 0 bases, there was a span of 9 bases. The CDR3 loop spans 14 amino acids. Germline CDR1 reads MNHEY; CDR2 reads SVGAGI. The CDR3 nucleotides are TGTGCCAGCAGCCCCAGAGATAGCAATCAGCCCCAGCATTTT. Its protein product is CASSPRDSNQPQHF.

The chain combines TRBV2 with TRBJ1-5, with D hard to call. The CDR3 length is 13 residues. Germline CDR1 reads SNHLY; CDR2 reads FYNNEI. The V end was cut by 9 bases, the J end by 2 bases, with 11 bases between. The CDR3 sequence: CASGRMGNQPQHF. CDR3 sequence (DNA): TGTGCCAGTGGCAGGATGGGCAATCAGCCCCAGCATTTT.

CDR3 nucleotides: TGTGCCAGCTGGGAGGGTAGCTTTAGCTCCTACAATGAGCAGTTCTTC. As protein: CASWEGSFSSYNEQFF. The chain recombines TRBV5-4 with TRBJ2-1, with 7 bases that match TRBD2. V dropped 7 bases and J dropped 0; count of bases not matched to a gene: 10. The CDR3 has 16 amino acids. CDR1 is SGHNT, CDR2 YYREEE, per germline (reference sequence).

The CDR3 nucleotides read TGTGCCAGCAGCGCTGACTCACAGGGCTCCTATGGCTACACCTTC. Translating gives CASSADSQGSYGYTF. V gene TRBV7-9 combines with J gene TRBJ1-2, with D perhaps matching TRBD1 (6 bases). CDR1 is SEHNR and CDR2 is FQNEAQ in the germline V gene (reference sequence). The V end lost 5 bases, the J end lost 4 bases, and 17 bases lay between the germline ends. CDR3 length: 15 amino acids.

This clone was seen a single time. The rearrangement links TRBV5-5 to TRBJ2-5, with D perhaps matching TRBD1 or TRBD2 (5 bases each). The CDR3 runs 17 residues. Trimming took 0 bases from V and 3 from J, leaving 18 bases between them. Germline loops: CDR1 SGHKS, CDR2 YYEKEE (reference sequence). CDR3 bases: TGTGCCAGCAGCTTGGAGGGATCCGGGACCCAGAAAGAGACCCAGTACTTC. Its translation is CASSLEGSGTQKETQYF.

J is TRBJ2-6 and V is TRBV5-1; D remains unclear. V was trimmed by 2 bases and J by 0 bases, leaving 9 bases between them. This CDR3 is 16 amino acids long. Looked up from germline, CDR1 is SGHRS and CDR2 is YFSETQ. Here the CDR3 reads CASSFGISSGANVLTF. The CDR3, as DNA: TGCGCCAGCAGCTTCGGAATCAGCTCTGGGGCCAACGTCCTGACTTTC.

The V and J genes are TRBV10-1 and TRBJ2-7, with 7 bases fitting TRBD2. Germline V gene lookup returns CDR1 WNHNN and CDR2 SYGVQD (reference sequence). J was trimmed by 0 bases and V by 2 bases; bases with no gene match: 16. The CDR3 covers 19 residues. CDR3 loop: CASSEPPNRFGTNSYEQYF. Here the CDR3 DNA reads TGCGCCAGCAGTGAGCCCCCCAATCGTTTTGGGACTAACTCCTACGAGCAGTACTTC.

V and J are TRBV10-3 and TRBJ1-4; tentative D call: TRBD1 (5 bases). Germline assignment: CDR1 ENHRY and CDR2 SYGVKD. CDR3 length equals 13 residues. Deletions cut 8 bases from V and 3 bases from J, with 10 bases between. The CDR3 region is CAIGGNANEKLFF. The CDR3 DNA reads as TGTGCCATCGGGGGGAACGCTAATGAAAAACTGTTTTTT.

This clone was recorded a few times. The chain joins TRBV29-1 to TRBJ1-1; 9 nucleotides agree with TRBD1. CDR3 length: 15 amino acids. Losses at the gene ends were 5 bases for V and 3 bases for J; bases not matched to a gene: 10. Germline V gene sequence: CDR1 SQVTM, CDR2 ANQGSEA. The DNA for the CDR3 is TGCAGCGTTTCAAGTTCGGGACAGGGATACACTGAAGCTTTCTTT. Translated, it gives CSVSSSGQGYTEAFF.